Below, one T cell receptor beta chain is given with its context. What it binds is unknown. The immunoSEQ assay was version 4, run in survey mode. Sequenced by immunoSEQ multiplex PCR; TCRdb stores in-frame clones only, minus some. The data contain about 46,000 clones, around 90% of them seen just once; the ten biggest clones take up about 3.5%. This nonspecific control used anti-CD3/anti-CD28 bead stimulation of CD4+ T cells. Sorting selected CD4+ T cells upregulating both CD40 ligand and CD69. V was trimmed by 3 bases and J by 0 bases, leaving 14 bases between them. This CDR3 is built from 16 residues. Germline V gene sequence: CDR1 SGHVS, CDR2 FQNEAQ. This specimen belongs to a study of persistence of HIV-infected CD4 T cells. Study-wide results and caveats: Degenerate expanded CDR3beta sequences were enriched among CMV- and Gag-responding cells.

The sequence came from an adult woman with HIV who was CMV-seropositive. The rearrangement joins TRBV7-8 to TRBJ1-1; D uncertain. This specimen consisted of CD4+ T cells sorted from PBMCs after roughly 17-hour stimulation, obtained from a patient who received antiretroviral therapy. The CDR3 sequence: CASSFSTGLVNTEAFF. DNA of the CDR3: TGTGCCAGCAGCTTTAGTACGGGCTTAGTGAACACTGAAGCTTTCTTT. The full variable domain, rest sourced from reference TRBV7-8 and TRBJ1-1, is GAGVSQSPRYKVAKRGQDVALRCDPISGHVSLFWYQQALGQGPEFLTYFQNEAQLDKSGLPSDRFFAERPEGSVSTLKIQRTQQEDSAVYLCASSFSTGLVNTEAFFGQGTRLTVV.